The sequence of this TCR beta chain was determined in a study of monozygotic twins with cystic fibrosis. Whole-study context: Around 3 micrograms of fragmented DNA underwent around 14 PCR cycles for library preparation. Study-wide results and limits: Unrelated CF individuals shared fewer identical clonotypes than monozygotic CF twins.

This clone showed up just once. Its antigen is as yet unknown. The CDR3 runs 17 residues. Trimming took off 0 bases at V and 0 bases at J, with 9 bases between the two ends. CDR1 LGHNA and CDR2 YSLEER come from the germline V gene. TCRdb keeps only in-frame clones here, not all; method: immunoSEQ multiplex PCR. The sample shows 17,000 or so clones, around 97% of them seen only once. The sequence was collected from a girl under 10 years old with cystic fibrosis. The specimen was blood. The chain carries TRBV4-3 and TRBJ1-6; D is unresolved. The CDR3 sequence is CASSQDHKHSYNSPLHF. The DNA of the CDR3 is TGCGCCAGCAGCCAAGATCATAAGCACTCCTATAATTCACCCCTCCACTTT.